The T cell receptor beta chain under discussion was sequenced for a study of radiotherapy plus CTLA-4 blockade in lung cancer. Measured with immunoSEQ multiplex PCR; TCRdb has only the in-frame clones, and not every one. The table shows over 45,000 clones, with over 75% occurring only once. The CDR3 sequence is 15 residues long. The ends lost 4 bases at V and 7 bases at J; junction bases unmatched: 7. Per germline, CDR1 SNHLY and CDR2 FYNNEI. The TCR was taken from a human donor with non-small cell lung cancer who had a complete response to radiotherapy plus ipilimumab. Sample: peripheral blood, taken from a patient treated with radiotherapy plus ipilimumab. The chain carries TRBV2 and TRBJ2-1, with 10 nucleotides matching TRBD2. Here the CDR3 reads CASSAESGGANEQFF. For the CDR3, the DNA is TGTGCCAGCAGTGCGGAGAGCGGGGGGGCAAATGAGCAGTTCTTC.